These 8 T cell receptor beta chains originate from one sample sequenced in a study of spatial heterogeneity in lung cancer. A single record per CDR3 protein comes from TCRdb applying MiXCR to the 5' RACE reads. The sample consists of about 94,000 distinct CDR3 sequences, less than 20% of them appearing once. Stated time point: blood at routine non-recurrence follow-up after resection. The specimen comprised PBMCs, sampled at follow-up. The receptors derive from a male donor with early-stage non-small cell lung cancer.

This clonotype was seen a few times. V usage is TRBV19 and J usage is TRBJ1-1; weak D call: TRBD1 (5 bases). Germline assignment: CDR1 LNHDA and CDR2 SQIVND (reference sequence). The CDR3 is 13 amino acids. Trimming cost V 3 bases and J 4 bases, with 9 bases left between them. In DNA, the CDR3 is TGTGCCAGTAGTATTGGGGGGTCCACTGAAGCTTTCTTT. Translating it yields CASSIGGSTEAFF.

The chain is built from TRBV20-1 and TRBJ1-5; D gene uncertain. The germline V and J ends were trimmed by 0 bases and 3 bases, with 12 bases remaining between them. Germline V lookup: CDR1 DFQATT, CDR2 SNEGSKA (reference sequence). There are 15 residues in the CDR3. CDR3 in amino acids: CSAREGNTPNQPQHF. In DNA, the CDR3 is TGCAGTGCTAGAGAGGGGAATACCCCCAATCAGCCCCAGCATTTT.

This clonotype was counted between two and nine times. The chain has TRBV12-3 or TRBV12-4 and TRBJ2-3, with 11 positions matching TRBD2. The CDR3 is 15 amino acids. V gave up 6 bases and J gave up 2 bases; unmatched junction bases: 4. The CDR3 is CASRRTSGHTDTQYF. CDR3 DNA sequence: TGTGCCAGCAGAAGGACTAGCGGGCACACAGATACGCAGTATTTT.

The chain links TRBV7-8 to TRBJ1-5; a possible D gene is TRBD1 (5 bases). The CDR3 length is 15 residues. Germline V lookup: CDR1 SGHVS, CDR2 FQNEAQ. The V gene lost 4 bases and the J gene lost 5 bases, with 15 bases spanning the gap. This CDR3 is CASSWGSGGDQPQHF. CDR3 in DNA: TGTGCCAGCAGCTGGGGCTCCGGCGGGGATCAGCCCCAGCATTTT.

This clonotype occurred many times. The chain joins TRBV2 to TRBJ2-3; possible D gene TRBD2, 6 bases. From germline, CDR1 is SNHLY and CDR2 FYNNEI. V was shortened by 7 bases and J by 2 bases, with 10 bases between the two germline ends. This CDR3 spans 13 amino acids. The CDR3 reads CASKSGHTDTQYF. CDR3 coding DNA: TGTGCCAGCAAGAGCGGGCACACAGATACGCAGTATTTT.

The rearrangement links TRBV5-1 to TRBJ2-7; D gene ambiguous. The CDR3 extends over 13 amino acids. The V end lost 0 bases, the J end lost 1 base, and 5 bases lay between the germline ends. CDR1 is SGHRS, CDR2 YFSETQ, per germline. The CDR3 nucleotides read TGCGCCAGCAGCTTGGCCGGGTCCTACGAGCAGTACTTC. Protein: CASSLAGSYEQYF.

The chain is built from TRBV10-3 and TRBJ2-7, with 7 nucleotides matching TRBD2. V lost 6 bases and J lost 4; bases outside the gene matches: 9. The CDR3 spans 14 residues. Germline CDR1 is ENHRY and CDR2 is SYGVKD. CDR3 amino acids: CAISIGTGGYEQYF. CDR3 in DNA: TGTGCCATCAGCATCGGGACGGGGGGATACGAGCAGTACTTC.

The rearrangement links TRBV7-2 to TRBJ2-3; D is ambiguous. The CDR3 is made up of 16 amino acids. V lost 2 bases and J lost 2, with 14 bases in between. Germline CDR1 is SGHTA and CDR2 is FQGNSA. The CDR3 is CASSLRVWATTDTQYF. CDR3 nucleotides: TGTGCCAGCAGCTTACGCGTGTGGGCCACCACAGATACGCAGTATTTT.